The 8 T cell receptor beta chains reported below all come from one sample, sequenced in a study of OX40 agonist ivuxolimab in advanced cancers. Only in-frame clones appear in the TCRdb table, and some are missing; sequencing was by immunoSEQ multiplex PCR. The sample holds 60,000 to 80,000 clones, about 80% seen once. The input for sequencing was CD4+ or CD8+ T cells sorted from blood, taken in a trial of the OX40 agonist ivuxolimab. The receptor source for this set is an adult with an advanced solid tumor such as melanoma, head and neck, liver or kidney cancer.

This sequence joins TRBV11-2 and TRBJ1-5, with D perhaps matching TRBD1 (5 bases). The germline CDR1 and CDR2 sequences are SGHAT and FQNNGV. CDR3 length: 15 amino acids. The V gene lost 1 base and the J gene lost 0 bases, with 7 bases spanning the gap. The CDR3 protein is CASSLGGISNQPQHF. The CDR3 nucleotides read TGTGCCAGCAGCTTAGGGGGGATTAGCAATCAGCCCCAGCATTTT.

The V call is TRBV21-1, the J call TRBJ2-7; the D segment call TRBD2 is taken from the table without a DNA check. TRBV21-1 is listed as a pseudogene. The CDR3 covers 17 residues. The CDR3 here is CASSTPPGGQRIYEQYF. Here the CDR3 DNA reads TGTGCCAGCAGCACTCCCCCGGGAGGACAGAGAATCTACGAGCAGTACTTC.

V gene TRBV19 combines with J gene TRBJ1-6, with TRBD1 matching over 9 bases. The V segment lost 7 bases and the J segment 10 bases; nucleotides outside the gene matches: 8. The germline gives CDR1 LNHDA, CDR2 SQIVND (reference sequence). The CDR3 length is 14 residues. The CDR3 DNA follows: TGTGCCAGTAACATACAGGGGGCTCGGTCACCCCTCCACTTT. It specifies CASNIQGARSPLHF.

The V call is TRBV19, the J call TRBJ1-2; no definite D call. Germline assignment: CDR1 LNHDA and CDR2 SQIVND (reference sequence). Trimming shortened V by 7 bases and J by 4 bases, and 16 bases separated the two germline ends. CDR3 length: 14 amino acids. Here the CDR3 DNA reads TGTGCCAGTACGTCGTCAGTTTCGTTCTATGGCTACACCTTC. Encoded protein: CASTSSVSFYGYTF.

The chain is built from TRBV28 and TRBJ2-7, with 11 bases matching TRBD1. This CDR3 spans 13 amino acids. The junction had 4 bases not matched to a gene; V was cut back by 10 bases and J by 2 bases. Germline values: CDR1 MDHEN, CDR2 SYDVKM. The chain's CDR3 is CATRTGGPYEQYF. The CDR3 DNA is TGTGCCACCAGGACAGGGGGCCCCTACGAGCAGTACTTC.

A note on this clone: A read error may account for a junction end that differs from germline. The genes are TRBV7-7 and TRBJ2-2; TRBD1 is a possible D gene (5 bases). Per the germline V gene, CDR1 is SSHAT and CDR2 is FNYEAQ (reference sequence). This CDR3 has 14 amino acids. Written as DNA, the CDR3 is TGTGCTAGCAGCTTAGGGGTGGGCACCGGGGAGCTGTTTTTT. Translating gives CASSLGVGTGELFF.

The V and J genes are TRBV5-1 and TRBJ2-5; the match to TRBD1 covers 9 bases. The CDR3 covers 15 residues. The germline gives CDR1 SGHRS, CDR2 YFSETQ. Losses at the gene ends were 4 bases for V and 5 bases for J; bases not matched to a gene: 9. The chain's CDR3 is CASSMGQGRLETQYF. CDR3 nucleotides: TGCGCCAGCAGCATGGGACAGGGAAGATTGGAGACCCAGTACTTC.

This clone was observed a handful of times. The chain recombines TRBV7-8 with TRBJ2-7; TRBD2 might be the D (6 bases). V shed 5 bases and J shed 7 bases, with 21 bases lying between them. CDR1 and CDR2 from the germline V gene are SGHVS and FQNEAQ. The CDR3 is 15 amino acids. The CDR3: CASSQSVGDSVEQYF. The CDR3 DNA reads as TGTGCCAGCAGCCAATCTGTCGGGGACTCCGTTGAGCAGTACTTC.